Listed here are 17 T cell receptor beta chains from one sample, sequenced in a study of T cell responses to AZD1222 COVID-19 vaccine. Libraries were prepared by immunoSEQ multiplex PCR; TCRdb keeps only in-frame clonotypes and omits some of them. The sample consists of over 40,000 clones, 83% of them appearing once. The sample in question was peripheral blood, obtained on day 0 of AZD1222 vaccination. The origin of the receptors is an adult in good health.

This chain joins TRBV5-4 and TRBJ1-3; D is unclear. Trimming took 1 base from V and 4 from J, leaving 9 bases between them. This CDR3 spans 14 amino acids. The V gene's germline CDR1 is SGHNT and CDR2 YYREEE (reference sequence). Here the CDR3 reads CASSLSPRGNTIYF. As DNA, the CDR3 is TGTGCCAGCAGCTTGTCCCCGCGCGGAAACACCATATATTTT.

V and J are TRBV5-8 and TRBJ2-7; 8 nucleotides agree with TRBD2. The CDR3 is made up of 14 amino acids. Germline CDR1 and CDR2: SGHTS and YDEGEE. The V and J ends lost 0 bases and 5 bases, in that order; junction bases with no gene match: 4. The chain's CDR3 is CASSLAERENEQYF. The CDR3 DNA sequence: TGTGCCAGCAGCTTGGCCGAGCGGGAGAACGAGCAGTACTTC.

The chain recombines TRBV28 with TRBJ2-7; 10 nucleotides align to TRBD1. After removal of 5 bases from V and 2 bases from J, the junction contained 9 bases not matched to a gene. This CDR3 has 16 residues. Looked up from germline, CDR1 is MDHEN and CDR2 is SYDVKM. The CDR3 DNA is TGTGCCAGCAGTCTCGGACAGGGGGGCCTCACCTACGAGCAGTACTTC. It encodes CASSLGQGGLTYEQYF.

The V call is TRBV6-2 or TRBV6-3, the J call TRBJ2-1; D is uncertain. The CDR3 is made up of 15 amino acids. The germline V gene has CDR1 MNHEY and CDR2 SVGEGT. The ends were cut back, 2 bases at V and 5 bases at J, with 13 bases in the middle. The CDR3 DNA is TGTGCCAGCAGTTACAAGTACGGTTGGGACAATGAGCAGTTCTTC. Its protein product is CASSYKYGWDNEQFF.

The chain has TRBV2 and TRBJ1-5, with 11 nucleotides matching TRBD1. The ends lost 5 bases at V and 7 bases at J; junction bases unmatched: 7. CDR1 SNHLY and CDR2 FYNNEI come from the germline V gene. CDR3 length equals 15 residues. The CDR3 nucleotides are TGTGCCAGCAGTTCCGGACAGGGGGCATGGCAGCCCCAGCATTTT. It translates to CASSSGQGAWQPQHF.

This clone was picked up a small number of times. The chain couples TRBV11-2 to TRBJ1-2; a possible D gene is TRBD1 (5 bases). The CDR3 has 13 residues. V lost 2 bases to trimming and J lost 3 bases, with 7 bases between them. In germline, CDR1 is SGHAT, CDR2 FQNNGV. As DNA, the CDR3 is TGTGCCAGCAGCTTATTACAGGACTATGGCTACACCTTC. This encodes CASSLLQDYGYTF.

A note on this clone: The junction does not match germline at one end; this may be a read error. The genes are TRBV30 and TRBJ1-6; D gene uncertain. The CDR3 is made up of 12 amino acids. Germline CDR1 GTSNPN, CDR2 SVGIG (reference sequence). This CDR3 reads CASRVENLPLHF. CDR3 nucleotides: TGTGCCAGTAGGGTTGAGAATTTACCCCTCCACTTT.

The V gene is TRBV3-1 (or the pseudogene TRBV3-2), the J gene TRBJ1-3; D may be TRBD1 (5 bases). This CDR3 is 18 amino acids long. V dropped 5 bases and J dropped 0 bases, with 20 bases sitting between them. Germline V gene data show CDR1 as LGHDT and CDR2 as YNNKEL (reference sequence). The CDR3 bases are TGTGCCAGCAGCACGTGGGACCCTAACTTCCTCTCTGGAAACACCATATATTTT. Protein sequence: CASSTWDPNFLSGNTIYF.

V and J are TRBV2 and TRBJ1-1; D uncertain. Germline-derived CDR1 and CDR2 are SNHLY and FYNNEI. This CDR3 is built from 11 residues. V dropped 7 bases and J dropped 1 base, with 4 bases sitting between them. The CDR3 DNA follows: TGTGCCAGCAAACAGAACACTGAAGCTTTCTTT. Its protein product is CASKQNTEAFF.

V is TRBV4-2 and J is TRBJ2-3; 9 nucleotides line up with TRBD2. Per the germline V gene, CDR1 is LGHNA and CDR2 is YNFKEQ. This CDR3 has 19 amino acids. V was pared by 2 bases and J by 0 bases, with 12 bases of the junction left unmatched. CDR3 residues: CASSQRGGGESLSTDTQYF. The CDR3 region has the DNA TGTGCCAGCAGCCAAAGGGGCGGGGGGGAGTCGTTGAGCACAGATACGCAGTATTTT.

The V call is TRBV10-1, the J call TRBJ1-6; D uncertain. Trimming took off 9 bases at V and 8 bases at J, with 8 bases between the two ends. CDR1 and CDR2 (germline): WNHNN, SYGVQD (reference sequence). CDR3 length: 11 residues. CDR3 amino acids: CARERDSPLHF. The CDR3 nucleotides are TGCGCCAGGGAAAGGGATTCACCCCTCCACTTT.

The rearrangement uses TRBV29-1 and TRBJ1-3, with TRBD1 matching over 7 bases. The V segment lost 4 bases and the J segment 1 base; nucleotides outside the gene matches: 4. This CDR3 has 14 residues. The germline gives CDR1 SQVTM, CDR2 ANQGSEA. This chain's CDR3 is CSVAETGSGNTIYF. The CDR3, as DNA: TGCAGCGTTGCTGAGACAGGGTCTGGAAACACCATATATTTT.

The CDR3 nucleotides read TGTGCCAGCAGTTCTCAGGAGGTCGTCTCACCCCTCCACTTT. Amino acids: CASSSQEVVSPLHF. The rearrangement links TRBV6-5 to TRBJ1-6; D gene ambiguous. Germline CDR1 and CDR2: MNHEY and SVGAGI. V lost 4 bases and J lost 10, with 14 bases in between. There are 14 residues in the CDR3.

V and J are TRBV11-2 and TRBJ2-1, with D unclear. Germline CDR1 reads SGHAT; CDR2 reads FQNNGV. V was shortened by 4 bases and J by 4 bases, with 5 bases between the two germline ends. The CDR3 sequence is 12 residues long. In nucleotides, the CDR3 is TGTGCCAGCAGCTGGGGTTACAATGAGCAGTTCTTC. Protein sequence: CASSWGYNEQFF.

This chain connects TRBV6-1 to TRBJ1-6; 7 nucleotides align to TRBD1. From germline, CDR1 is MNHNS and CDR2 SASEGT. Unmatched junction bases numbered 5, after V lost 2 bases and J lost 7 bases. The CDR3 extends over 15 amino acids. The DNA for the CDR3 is TGTGCCAGCAGTGAAAGGGAACAGGGGAATTCACCCCTCCACTTT. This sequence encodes CASSEREQGNSPLHF.

This CDR3 reads CASSDVTSGRINEQFF. In DNA form, the CDR3 reads TGTGCCAGCAGTGACGTGACTAGCGGGAGAATTAATGAGCAGTTCTTC. The chain employs TRBV2 and TRBJ2-1; TRBD2 matches at 12 bases. Germline V gene sequence: CDR1 SNHLY, CDR2 FYNNEI. Trimming at V came to 3 bases and at J to 7 bases, leaving 7 bases not matched to a gene. The CDR3 contains 16 residues.

CDR3 nucleotides: TGTGCCAGCAGCAAGGACCCAAGCTCTGGAAACACCATATATTTT. Its translation: CASSKDPSSGNTIYF. The chain combines TRBV9 with TRBJ1-3; D gene ambiguous. V gave up 4 bases and J gave up 0 bases, with 11 bases separating them. This CDR3 has 15 residues. The germline V gene encodes CDR1 SGDLS and CDR2 YYNGEE.